This passage covers 2 T cell receptor beta chains from one sample sequenced in a study of blood T cell repertoires in COVID-19. The repertoire was sequenced with immunoSEQ multiplex PCR; TCRdb's copy has only in-frame clones and lacks some. This table has 250,000 to 350,000 clones, approximately 90% appearing once. The source material was peripheral blood. The receptors here all came from a woman aged 25 to 45 with COVID-19, enrolled during active disease.

J is TRBJ2-2 and V is TRBV11-2; 9 bases line up with TRBD2. CDR3 size: 14 residues. V lost 5 bases and J lost 5; bases outside the gene matches: 3. Germline V lookup: CDR1 SGHAT, CDR2 FQNNGV. In DNA, the CDR3 is TGTGCCAGCAGCCGTAGCGGGGGTACCGGGGAGCTGTTTTTT. It is translated as CASSRSGGTGELFF.

This clone was detected only a few times. The chain couples TRBV15 to TRBJ1-2; TRBD1 agrees at 7 bases. The CDR3 sequence is 14 residues long. Per the germline V gene, CDR1 is LNHNV and CDR2 is YYDKDF (reference sequence). J gave up 5 bases and V 0 bases, and 3 bases lay outside the gene matches. CDR3 sequence (DNA): TGTGCCACCAGCAGAGAAGCAGGGGGGTATGGCTACACCTTC. This sequence encodes CATSREAGGYGYTF.